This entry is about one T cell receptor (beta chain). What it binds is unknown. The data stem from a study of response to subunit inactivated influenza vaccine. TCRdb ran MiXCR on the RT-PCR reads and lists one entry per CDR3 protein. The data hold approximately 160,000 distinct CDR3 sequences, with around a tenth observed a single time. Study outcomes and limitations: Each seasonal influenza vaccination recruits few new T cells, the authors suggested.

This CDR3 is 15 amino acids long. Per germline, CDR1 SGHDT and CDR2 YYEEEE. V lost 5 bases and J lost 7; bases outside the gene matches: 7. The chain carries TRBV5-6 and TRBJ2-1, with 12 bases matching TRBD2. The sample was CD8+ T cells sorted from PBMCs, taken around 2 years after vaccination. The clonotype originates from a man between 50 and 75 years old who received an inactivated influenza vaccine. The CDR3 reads CASSRTSGAQNEQFF. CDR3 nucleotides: TGTGCCAGCAGTCGGACTAGCGGGGCTCAGAATGAGCAGTTCTTC.